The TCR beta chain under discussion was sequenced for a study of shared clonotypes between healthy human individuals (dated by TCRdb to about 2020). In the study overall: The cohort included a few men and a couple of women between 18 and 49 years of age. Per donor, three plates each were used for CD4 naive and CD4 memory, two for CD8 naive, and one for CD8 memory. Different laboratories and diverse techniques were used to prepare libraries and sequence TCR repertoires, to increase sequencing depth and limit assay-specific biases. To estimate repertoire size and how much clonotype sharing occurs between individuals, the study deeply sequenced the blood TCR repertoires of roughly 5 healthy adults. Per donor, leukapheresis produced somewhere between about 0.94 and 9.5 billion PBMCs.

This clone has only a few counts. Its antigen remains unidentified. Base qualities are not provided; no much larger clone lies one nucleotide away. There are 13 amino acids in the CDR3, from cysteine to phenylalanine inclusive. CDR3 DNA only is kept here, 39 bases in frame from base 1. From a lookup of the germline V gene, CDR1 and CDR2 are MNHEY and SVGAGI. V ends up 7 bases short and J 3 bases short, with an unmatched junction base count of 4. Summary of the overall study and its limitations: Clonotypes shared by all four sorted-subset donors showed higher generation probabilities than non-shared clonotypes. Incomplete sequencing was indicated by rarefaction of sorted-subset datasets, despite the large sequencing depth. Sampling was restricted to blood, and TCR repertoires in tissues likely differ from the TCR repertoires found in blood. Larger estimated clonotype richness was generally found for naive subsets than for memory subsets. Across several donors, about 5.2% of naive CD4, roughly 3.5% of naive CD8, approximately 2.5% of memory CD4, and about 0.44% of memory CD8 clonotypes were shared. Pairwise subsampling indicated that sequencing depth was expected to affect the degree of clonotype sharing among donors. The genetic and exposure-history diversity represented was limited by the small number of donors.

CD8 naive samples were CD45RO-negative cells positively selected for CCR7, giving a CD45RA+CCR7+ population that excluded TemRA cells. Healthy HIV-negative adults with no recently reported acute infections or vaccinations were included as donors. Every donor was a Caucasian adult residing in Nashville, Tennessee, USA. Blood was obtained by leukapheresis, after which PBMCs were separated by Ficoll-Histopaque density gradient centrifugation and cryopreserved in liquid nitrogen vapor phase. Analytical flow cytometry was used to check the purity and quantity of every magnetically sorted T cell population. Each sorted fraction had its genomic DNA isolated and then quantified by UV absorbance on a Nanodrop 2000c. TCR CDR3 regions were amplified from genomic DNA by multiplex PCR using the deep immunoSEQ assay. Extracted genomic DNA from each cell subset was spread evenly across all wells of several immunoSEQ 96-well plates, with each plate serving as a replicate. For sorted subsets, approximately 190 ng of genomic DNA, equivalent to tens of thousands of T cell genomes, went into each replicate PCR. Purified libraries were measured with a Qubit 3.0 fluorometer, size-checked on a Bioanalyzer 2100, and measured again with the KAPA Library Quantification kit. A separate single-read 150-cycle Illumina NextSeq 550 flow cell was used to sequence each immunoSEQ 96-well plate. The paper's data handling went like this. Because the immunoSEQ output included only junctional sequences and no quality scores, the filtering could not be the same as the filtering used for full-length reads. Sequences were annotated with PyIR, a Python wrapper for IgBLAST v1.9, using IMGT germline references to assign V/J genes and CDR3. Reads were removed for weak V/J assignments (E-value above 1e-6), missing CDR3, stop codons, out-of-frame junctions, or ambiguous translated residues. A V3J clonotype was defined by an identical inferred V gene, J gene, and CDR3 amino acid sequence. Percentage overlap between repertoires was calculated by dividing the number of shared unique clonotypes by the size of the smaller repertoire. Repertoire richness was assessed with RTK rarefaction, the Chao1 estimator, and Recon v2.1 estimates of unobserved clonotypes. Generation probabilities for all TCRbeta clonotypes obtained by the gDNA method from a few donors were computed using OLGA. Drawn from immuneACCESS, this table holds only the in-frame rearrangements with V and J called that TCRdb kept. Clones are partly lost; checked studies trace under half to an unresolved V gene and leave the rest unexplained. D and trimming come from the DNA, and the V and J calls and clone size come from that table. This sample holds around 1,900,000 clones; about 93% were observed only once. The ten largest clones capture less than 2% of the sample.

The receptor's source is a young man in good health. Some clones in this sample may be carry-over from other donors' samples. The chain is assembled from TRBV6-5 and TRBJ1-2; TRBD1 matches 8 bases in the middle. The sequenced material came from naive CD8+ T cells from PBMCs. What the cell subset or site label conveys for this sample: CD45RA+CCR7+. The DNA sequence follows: TGTGCCAGCACCGGACAGGGCGACTATGGCTACACCTTC. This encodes CASTGQGDYGYTF.